Presented here are 13 T cell receptor beta chains from one specimen sequenced in a study of blood T cells in healthy people across ages. Primers used in a second PCR of about 6 to 11 cycles were a sample-barcoded 5' primer and a J-beta primer mix. TCRdb itself ran the 5' RACE reads through MiXCR, one entry per CDR3 protein. Of 950,000 to 1,200,000 distinct CDR3 sequences listed, around two fifths are singletons. Material: blood. Receptor source: a man between 18 and 35 years old in good health.

The rearrangement joins TRBV10-3 to TRBJ2-1; 7 nucleotides line up with TRBD1. The CDR3 is 14 amino acids. The germline V gene has CDR1 ENHRY and CDR2 SYGVKD. V was pared by 6 bases and J by 4 bases, with 6 bases of the junction left unmatched. CDR3 DNA sequence: TGTGCCATCAGGCAGGGGGAATTTTACAATGAGCAGTTCTTC. Protein: CAIRQGEFYNEQFF.

The J gene is TRBJ1-6, the V gene TRBV6-1; D remains ambiguous. The CDR3 has 13 amino acids. Germline lookup yields CDR1 MNHNS and CDR2 SASEGT. V lost 4 bases and J lost 15, with 16 bases in between. Here the CDR3 DNA reads TGTGCCAGCAGTGTGGGCGGCCTTCGTGGCCTCCACTTT. Its protein is CASSVGGLRGLHF.

The chain joins TRBV27 to TRBJ1-1; 8 bases match TRBD1. This CDR3 comprises 14 residues. The J segment lost 7 bases and the V segment lost 6 bases, leaving 10 bases of the junction unmatched. Per germline, CDR1 MNHEY and CDR2 SMNVEV (reference sequence). The CDR3 nucleotides read TGTGCCAGCAGCCAGGGGGCCGTTATCCATGAAGCTTTCTTT. It specifies CASSQGAVIHEAFF.

The J gene is TRBJ2-5, the V gene TRBV20-1; D possibly corresponds to TRBD2 (6 bases). V gave up 5 bases and J gave up 11 bases, with 18 bases separating them. Germline V gene lookup returns CDR1 DFQATT and CDR2 SNEGSKA (reference sequence). The CDR3 has 12 residues. The CDR3 nucleotides are TGCAGTGCTTCGTTAGCGGACAATGAGCAGTACTTC. The encoded protein is CSASLADNEQYF.

The CDR3 is CASSLNVQGNQPQHF. CDR3 DNA: TGCGCCAGCAGCCTCAACGTCCAGGGAAATCAGCCCCAGCATTTT. The chain links TRBV4-3 to TRBJ1-5; possibly TRBD1 for D (5 bases). V shed 4 bases and J shed 4 bases, with 14 bases lying between them. This CDR3 is 15 amino acids long. Germline CDR1 and CDR2: LGHNA and YSLEER.

This clonotype appeared a few times. The rearrangement uses TRBV10-2 and TRBJ1-5; D remains unclear. The CDR3 has 15 residues. The ends were cut back, 2 bases at V and 6 bases at J, with 14 bases in the middle. Germline V gives CDR1 WSHSY, CDR2 SAAADI. The CDR3 DNA reads TGCGCCAGCAGTGAGAATAGGCGGGCCCCTCAGCCCCAGCATTTT. It codes for CASSENRRAPQPQHF.

The J gene is TRBJ2-2, the V gene TRBV5-1; 7 positions agree with TRBD1. V lost 3 bases, J lost 3 bases, and 11 bases stayed unmatched. Germline-derived CDR1 and CDR2 are SGHRS and YFSETQ. This CDR3 contains 17 residues. Here the CDR3 reads CASSSPRQGFDTGELFF. In DNA, the CDR3 is TGCGCCAGCAGCTCTCCTCGACAGGGTTTCGACACCGGGGAGCTGTTTTTT.

This clonotype was detected a few times. This chain joins TRBV20-1 and TRBJ1-5; 8 positions match TRBD1. Germline lookup yields CDR1 DFQATT and CDR2 SNEGSKA (reference sequence). The V and J ends lost 1 base and 5 bases, in that order; junction bases with no gene match: 4. The CDR3 is made up of 14 amino acids. CDR3 nucleotide sequence: TGCAGTGCTAGAGGGACAGGGTCGGATCAGCCCCAGCATTTT. Translated, it gives CSARGTGSDQPQHF.

This rearrangement joins TRBV6-5 to TRBJ1-2; no firm D call. V dropped 2 bases and J dropped 8 bases, with 12 bases sitting between them. The CDR3 is 13 amino acids. CDR1 and CDR2 (germline): MNHEY, SVGAGI. This chain's CDR3 is CASSYQRSGGYTF. CDR3 nucleotide sequence: TGTGCCAGCAGTTACCAGAGGTCGGGCGGCTACACCTTC.

This clonotype was observed a few times. The CDR3 DNA is TGCGCCAGCAGCCCCCAAAGGGGACTAGCGGGCACAGATACGCAGTATTTT. Translated: CASSPQRGLAGTDTQYF. This sequence joins TRBV4-3 and TRBJ2-3, with TRBD2 identical over 11 bases. With 4 bases clipped from V and 1 base from J, the junction kept 7 bases outside the gene matches. Germline CDR1 reads LGHNA; CDR2 reads YSLEER. The CDR3 is 17 residues long.

This clonotype was seen a few times. V and J are TRBV5-1 and TRBJ1-1, with D perhaps matching TRBD1 (5 bases). This CDR3 is 13 amino acids long. The V and J ends lost 0 bases and 7 bases respectively, with 10 bases between them. Looked up from germline, CDR1 is SGHRS and CDR2 is YFSETQ. The CDR3 loop is CASSLDPTGEAFF. For the CDR3, the DNA is TGCGCCAGCAGCTTGGATCCAACAGGTGAAGCTTTCTTT.

The chain combines TRBV7-2 with TRBJ1-2; 8 bases match TRBD1. Germline loops: CDR1 SGHTA, CDR2 FQGNSA. With 5 bases clipped from V and 8 bases from J, the junction kept 4 bases outside the gene matches. The CDR3 has 12 amino acids. The CDR3: CASSDRGGGYTF. The CDR3, as DNA: TGTGCCAGCAGCGACAGGGGCGGAGGCTACACCTTC.

The rearrangement links TRBV4-1 to TRBJ2-5; D gene ambiguous. The CDR3 runs 14 residues. Trimming took off 1 base at V and 3 bases at J, with 9 bases between the two ends. CDR1 MGHRA and CDR2 YSYEKL come from the germline V gene. The CDR3 DNA follows: TGCGCCAGCAGCCAAGGAAGCTTGAAAGAGACCCAGTACTTC. It translates to CASSQGSLKETQYF.